The 21 T cell receptor beta chains below come from one sample, sequenced in a study of identifying expanded T cells in peripheral blood. Here immunoSEQ multiplex PCR was the method, and the copy in TCRdb shows in-frame clones only, minus some. The top ten hold about a fifth of the sample, which has 60,000 to 65,000 clones, around four fifths seen once. The specimen sequenced was blood. These receptors all stem from a person aged 18 to 70 in good health.

This clone showed up just a few times. This chain links TRBV30 with TRBJ2-5; perhaps TRBD2 as D (6 bases). This CDR3 spans 12 amino acids. V was shortened by 1 base and J by 7 bases, with 10 bases between the two germline ends. CDR1 GTSNPN and CDR2 SVGIG come from the germline V gene (reference sequence). The CDR3 DNA follows: TGTGCCTGGAGTGCCTTCGGGGGGACCCAGTACTTC. The encoded protein is CAWSAFGGTQYF.

This chain joins TRBV5-4 and TRBJ2-3, with D possibly matching TRBD1 (6 bases). Deletions cut 5 bases from V and 3 bases from J, with 13 bases between. Looked up from germline, CDR1 is SGHNT and CDR2 is YYREEE (reference sequence). The CDR3 is 14 amino acids. As DNA, the CDR3 is TGTGCCAGCAGGAAGAAAGGGGGAACAGATACGCAGTATTTT. It translates to CASRKKGGTDTQYF.

The V call is TRBV7-4, the J call TRBJ1-1, with D possibly being TRBD1 (6 bases). Trimming took 3 bases from V and 6 from J, leaving 20 bases between them. CDR1 is SGHVT and CDR2 is SQSDAQ in the germline V gene. CDR3 length: 16 amino acids. CDR3: CASSFWGGLEAAEAFF. CDR3 nucleotides: TGTGCCAGCAGCTTTTGGGGGGGCCTAGAGGCGGCTGAAGCTTTCTTT.

The chain employs TRBV11-3 and TRBJ2-1; 10 bases line up with TRBD2. Per the germline V gene, CDR1 is SGHNT and CDR2 is YENEEA. V was pared by 5 bases and J by 8 bases, with 18 bases of the junction left unmatched. The CDR3 has 18 amino acids. The CDR3 nucleotides read TGTGCCAGCAGCACAGGCGGGGCTAGCGGGAGTCTTCTGGATGAGCAGTTCTTC. The encoded protein is CASSTGGASGSLLDEQFF.

This clone was counted once. The rearrangement uses TRBV21-1 and TRBJ2-7; the table assigns TRBD1, which was not confirmed against the DNA. TRBV21-1 is labeled a pseudogene. The length of the CDR3 is 16 residues. In DNA form, the CDR3 reads TGTGCCAGCAGCAAGCCGGGCAGGGGCGATTCCTACGAGCAGTACGTC. Translated, it gives CASSKPGRGDSYEQYV.

CDR3 region: CASRQYPDLGDEQYF. The CDR3 coding sequence is TGTGCCAGCAGACAATATCCCGACCTGGGGGACGAGCAGTACTTC. The V call is TRBV7-9, the J call TRBJ2-7, with D possibly being TRBD1 or TRBD2 (5 bases each). Germline lookup yields CDR1 SEHNR and CDR2 FQNEAQ (reference sequence). The CDR3 covers 15 residues. Trimming stripped 6 bases from V and 5 bases from J, with 20 bases between.

V is TRBV7-9 and J is TRBJ2-5; tentative D call: TRBD2 (5 bases). Trimming pared 4 bases from V and 2 bases from J, leaving 11 bases between. This CDR3 spans 14 amino acids. In germline, CDR1 is SEHNR, CDR2 FQNEAQ (reference sequence). Here the CDR3 DNA reads TGTGCCAGCAGCTCCCTAGCTTTACAAGAGACCCAGTACTTC. It yields the protein CASSSLALQETQYF.

V gene TRBV18 combines with J gene TRBJ2-5, with TRBD1 matching 7 bases. V dropped 1 base and J dropped 4; count of bases not matched to a gene: 15. The CDR3 spans 18 residues. Germline V gene lookup returns CDR1 KGHSH and CDR2 LQKENI. CDR3 sequence: CASSPQGTVDPPGETQYF. CDR3 nucleotide sequence: TGTGCCAGCTCACCACAGGGGACAGTCGATCCTCCGGGAGAGACCCAGTACTTC.

J is TRBJ1-2 and V is TRBV18; 8 positions agree with TRBD1. CDR3 length: 15 residues. Germline V lookup: CDR1 KGHSH, CDR2 LQKENI. Germline trimming cut 3 bases from V and 3 bases from J; bases unmatched to any gene: 6. CDR3: CASSPQLGQDYGYTF. The CDR3 nucleotides read TGTGCCAGCTCACCTCAGCTGGGACAGGACTATGGCTACACCTTC.

Comments on this clone: At one end the junction does not follow the germline gene, possibly because of a read error. The chain is built from TRBV27 and TRBJ1-2, with a tentative D call TRBD1 (5 bases). The germline V gene encodes CDR1 MNHEY and CDR2 SMNVEV (reference sequence). The CDR3 covers 15 residues. The CDR3 loop reads CASNLSGARTYGYTF. The CDR3 coding sequence is TGTGCCAGCAATTTATCCGGGGCCCGAACATATGGCTACACCTTC.

The chain employs TRBV6-1 and TRBJ1-5, with D possibly being TRBD1 (6 bases). Trimming removed 8 bases at V and 1 base at J, with 12 bases between. The CDR3 is 14 residues long. The germline gives CDR1 MNHNS, CDR2 SASEGT. In DNA, the CDR3 is TGTGCCAGCTCTTGGGGGGCGAGCAATCAGCCCCAGCATTTT. The encoded protein is CASSWGASNQPQHF.

The V call is TRBV7-9, the J call TRBJ1-4; TRBD1 agrees at 10 bases. Trimming took 5 bases from V and 8 from J; bases not matched to a gene: 20. Germline V gives CDR1 SEHNR, CDR2 FQNEAQ (reference sequence). This CDR3 has 19 amino acids. The CDR3 bases are TGTGCCAGCAGCCCCACCCCAGGGACAGGGGAGAGGCTAGGCGAAAAACTGTTTTTT. It yields the protein CASSPTPGTGERLGEKLFF.

This rearrangement joins TRBV5-3 to TRBJ2-4, with D perhaps TRBD1 or TRBD2 (5 bases each). TRBV5-3 carries the ORF label, with uncertain function. Trimming took 0 bases from V and 2 from J, leaving 15 bases between them. This CDR3 comprises 17 residues. As DNA, the CDR3 is TGTGCCAGAAGCTTGGCGATAGGCAGGGAGTCCAAAAACATTCAGTACTTC. This translates into CARSLAIGRESKNIQYF.

The chain carries TRBV14 and TRBJ1-1, with D perhaps TRBD1 (6 bases). CDR1 is SGHDN, CDR2 FVKESK, per germline. CDR3 length equals 15 residues. V lost 2 bases and J 4 bases, leaving 14 bases between the germline ends. The chain's CDR3 is CASSQPQGRGTEAFF. In DNA form, the CDR3 reads TGTGCCAGCAGCCAACCACAGGGAAGGGGCACTGAAGCTTTCTTT.

This sequence joins TRBV4-1 and TRBJ2-7; perhaps TRBD2 as D (6 bases). This CDR3 spans 16 amino acids. CDR1 is MGHRA and CDR2 is YSYEKL in the germline V gene. With 5 bases removed from V and 1 base from J, the gap between germline ends came to 18 bases. The CDR3 bases are TGCGCCAGCAGCTTTAGCGGTGGAGGGTGTTCCTACGAGCAGTACGTC. It is translated as CASSFSGGGCSYEQYV.

The rearrangement uses TRBV30 and TRBJ2-3; TRBD1 is a possible D gene (5 bases). This CDR3 comprises 15 residues. Between the trimmed V and J ends, which lost 2 bases and 0 bases, there was a span of 12 bases. CDR1 and CDR2 (germline): GTSNPN, SVGIG (reference sequence). CDR3 region: CAWSPIAGSTDTQYF. CDR3 bases: TGTGCCTGGAGTCCTATCGCAGGGAGCACAGATACGCAGTATTTT.

This clone was detected many times. The chain carries TRBV7-8 and TRBJ1-5; possibly TRBD1 for D (6 bases). Germline V gives CDR1 SGHVS, CDR2 FQNEAQ. This CDR3 has 13 amino acids. V was shortened by 5 bases and J by 6 bases, with 11 bases between the two germline ends. CDR3 in amino acids: CASSPQGGQPQHF. The CDR3 DNA sequence: TGTGCCAGCAGCCCCCAAGGGGGTCAGCCCCAGCATTTT.

This rearrangement joins TRBV30 to TRBJ2-3, with D tentatively TRBD2 (5 bases). Deletions cut 4 bases from V and 13 bases from J, with 15 bases between. CDR1 is GTSNPN and CDR2 is SVGIG in the germline V gene (reference sequence). The CDR3 sequence is 11 residues long. The CDR3 spells CAWTLGGREYF. The CDR3 DNA sequence: TGTGCCTGGACCCTGGGTGGGCGGGAGTATTTT.

The chain recombines TRBV9 with TRBJ2-3; D not resolved. Trimming stripped 4 bases from V and 2 bases from J, with 8 bases between. Looked up from germline, CDR1 is SGDLS and CDR2 is YYNGEE. The CDR3 length is 13 residues. CDR3 coding DNA: TGTGCCAGCAGCCCCAACCCCACAGATACGCAGTATTTT. Translation gives CASSPNPTDTQYF.

The V gene is TRBV5-4, the J gene TRBJ1-2; 11 positions match TRBD1. J was trimmed by 8 bases and V by 0 bases; bases with no gene match: 3. Germline CDR1 and CDR2: SGHNT and YYREEE (reference sequence). The CDR3 spans 14 residues. In DNA, the CDR3 is TGTGCCAGCAGCTTGGCCGGGACAGGGGGAGGCTACACCTTC. Its protein is CASSLAGTGGGYTF.

This sequence joins TRBV12-5 and TRBJ2-7; maybe TRBD2 (5 bases). V lost 2 bases to trimming and J lost 9 bases, with 11 bases between them. CDR3 length: 12 amino acids. Germline values: CDR1 LGHNT, CDR2 FRNRAP. The CDR3 protein is CASGLSGMGQYF. In nucleotides, the CDR3 is TGTGCTAGTGGTTTGTCCGGGATGGGGCAGTACTTC.